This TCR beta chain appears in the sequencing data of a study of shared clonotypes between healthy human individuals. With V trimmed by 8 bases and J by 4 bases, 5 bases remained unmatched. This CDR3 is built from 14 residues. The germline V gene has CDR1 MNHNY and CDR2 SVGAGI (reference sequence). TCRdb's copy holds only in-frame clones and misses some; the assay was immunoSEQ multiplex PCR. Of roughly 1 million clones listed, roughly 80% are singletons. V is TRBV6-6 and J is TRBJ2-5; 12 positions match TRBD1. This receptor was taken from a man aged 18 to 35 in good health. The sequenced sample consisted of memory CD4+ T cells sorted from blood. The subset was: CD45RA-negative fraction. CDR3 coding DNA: TGTGCCAGCCAACGGGACAGGGGGCGAGAGACCCAGTACTTC. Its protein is CASQRDRGRETQYF.